This T cell receptor beta chain came from a study of neoadjuvant anti-PD-1 for oral cavity cancer. Overall study: Patients mostly received three to four biweekly nivolumab doses at 3 mg/kg before surgery. Whole-study results and caveats: Each response group had just a few patients in TCR analyses. Higher pretreatment Treg/Th17 ratios tracked higher pretreatment blood clonality.

Details on this clone: Its cognate antigen is unknown.

V dropped 4 bases and J dropped 7; count of bases not matched to a gene: 8. Germline CDR1 is SGDLS and CDR2 is YYNGEE. The CDR3 has 14 amino acids. Profiling relied on immunoSEQ multiplex PCR, and the TCRdb table lists in-frame clones only, not all of them. The sample lists 6,500 to 7,000 clones, 47% occurring once. Patients had newly diagnosed, untreated stage II-IVA oral cavity squamous cell carcinoma. This clonotype was obtained from a person aged 35-79 years with oral cavity squamous cell carcinoma. The sequencing here drew on tumor tissue, taken before nivolumab (anti-PD-1) treatment. The chain has TRBV9 and TRBJ2-1; 7 bases agree with TRBD1. For the CDR3, the DNA is TGTGCCAGCAGCCCCCGACAGGGATCGAATGAGCAGTTCTTC. It yields the protein CASSPRQGSNEQFF.